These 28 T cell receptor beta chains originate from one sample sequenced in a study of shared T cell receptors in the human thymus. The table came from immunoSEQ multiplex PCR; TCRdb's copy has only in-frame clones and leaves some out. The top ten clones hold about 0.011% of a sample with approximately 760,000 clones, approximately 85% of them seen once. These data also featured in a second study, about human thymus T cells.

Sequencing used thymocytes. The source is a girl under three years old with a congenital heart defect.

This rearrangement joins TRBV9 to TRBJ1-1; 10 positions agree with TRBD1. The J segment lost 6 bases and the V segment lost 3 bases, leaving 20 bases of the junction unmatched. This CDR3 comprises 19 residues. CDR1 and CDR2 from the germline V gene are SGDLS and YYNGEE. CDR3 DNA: TGTGCCAGCAGCGCCTCCCGGGACAGGGGCTTCCAAGCTGGGGCTGAAGCTTTCTTT. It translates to CASSASRDRGFQAGAEAFF.

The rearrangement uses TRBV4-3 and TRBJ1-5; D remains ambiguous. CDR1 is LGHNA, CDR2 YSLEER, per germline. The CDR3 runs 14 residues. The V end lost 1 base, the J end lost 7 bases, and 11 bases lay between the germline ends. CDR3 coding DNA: TGCGCCAGCAGCCAAGCCACAGACCGACAGCCCCAGCATTTT. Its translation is CASSQATDRQPQHF.

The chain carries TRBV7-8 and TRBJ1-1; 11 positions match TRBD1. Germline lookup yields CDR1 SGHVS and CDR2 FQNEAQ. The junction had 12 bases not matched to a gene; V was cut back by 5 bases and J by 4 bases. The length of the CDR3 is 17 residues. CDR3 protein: CASSPRTGGQRCTEAFF. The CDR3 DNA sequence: TGTGCCAGCAGCCCGAGGACAGGGGGCCAGAGGTGCACTGAAGCTTTCTTT.

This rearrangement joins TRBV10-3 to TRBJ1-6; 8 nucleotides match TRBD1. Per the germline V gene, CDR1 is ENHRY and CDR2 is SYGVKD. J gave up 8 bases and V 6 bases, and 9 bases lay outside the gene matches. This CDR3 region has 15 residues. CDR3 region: CAIRVDRGRDSPLHF. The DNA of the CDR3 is TGTGCCATCAGGGTTGACAGGGGCCGGGATTCACCCCTCCACTTT.

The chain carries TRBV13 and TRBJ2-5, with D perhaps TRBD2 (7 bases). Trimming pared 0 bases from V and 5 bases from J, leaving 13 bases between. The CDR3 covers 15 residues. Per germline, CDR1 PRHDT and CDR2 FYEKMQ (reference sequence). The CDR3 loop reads CASSLGRGALETQYF. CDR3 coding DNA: TGTGCCAGCAGCTTAGGTCGGGGGGCGTTGGAGACCCAGTACTTC. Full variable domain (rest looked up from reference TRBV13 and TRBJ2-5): AAGVIQSPRHLIKEKRETATLKCYPIPRHDTVYWYQQGPGQDPQFLISFYEKMQSDKGSIPDRFSAQQFSDYHSELNMSSLELGDSALYFCASSLGRGALETQYFGPGTRLLVL.

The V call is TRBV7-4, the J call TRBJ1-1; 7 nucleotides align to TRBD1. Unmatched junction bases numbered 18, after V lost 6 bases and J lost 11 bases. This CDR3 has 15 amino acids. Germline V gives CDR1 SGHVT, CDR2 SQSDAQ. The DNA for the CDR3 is TGTGCCAGCAGTTCCCCGGCTATTATCAAACAGGGGGCTTTCTTT. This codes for CASSSPAIIKQGAFF.

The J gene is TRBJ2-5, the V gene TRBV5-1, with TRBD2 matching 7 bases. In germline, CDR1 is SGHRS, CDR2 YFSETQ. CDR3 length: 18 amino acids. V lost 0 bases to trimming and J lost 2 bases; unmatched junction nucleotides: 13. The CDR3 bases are TGCGCCAGCAGCTTGGAGGGTACCCTAGCGGATCATCAAGAGACCCAGTACTTC. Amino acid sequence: CASSLEGTLADHQETQYF.

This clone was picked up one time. The DNA of the CDR3 is TGTGCCAGCAGTCTGAAGGGGGACAGCCATAACTATGGCTACACCTTC. It translates to CASSLKGDSHNYGYTF. The V and J genes are TRBV25-1 and TRBJ1-2; 7 bases fit TRBD1. V lost 5 bases and J lost 1; bases outside the gene matches: 10. Germline lookup yields CDR1 MGHDK and CDR2 SYGVNS. CDR3 size: 16 residues.

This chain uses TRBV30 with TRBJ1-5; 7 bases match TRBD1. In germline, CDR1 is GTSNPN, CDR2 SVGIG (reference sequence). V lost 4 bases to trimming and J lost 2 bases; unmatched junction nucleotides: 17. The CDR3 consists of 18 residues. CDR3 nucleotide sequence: TGTGCCTGGATCCTCACTCGGTCTGGGACAGCCGGCAATCAGCCCCAGCATTTT. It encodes CAWILTRSGTAGNQPQHF.

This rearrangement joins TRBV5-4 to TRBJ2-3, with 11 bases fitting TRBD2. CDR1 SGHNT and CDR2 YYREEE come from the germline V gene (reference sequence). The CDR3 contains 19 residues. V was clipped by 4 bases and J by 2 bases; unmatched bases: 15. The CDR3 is CASSIPTSGDIRNTDTQYF. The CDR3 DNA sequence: TGTGCCAGCAGCATACCGACTAGCGGGGACATACGAAACACAGATACGCAGTATTTT.

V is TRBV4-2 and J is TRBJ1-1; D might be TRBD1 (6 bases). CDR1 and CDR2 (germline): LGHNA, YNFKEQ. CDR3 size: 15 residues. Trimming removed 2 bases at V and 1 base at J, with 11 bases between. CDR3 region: CASSQPRGPNTEAFF. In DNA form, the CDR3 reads TGTGCCAGCAGCCAACCCAGGGGCCCGAACACTGAAGCTTTCTTT.

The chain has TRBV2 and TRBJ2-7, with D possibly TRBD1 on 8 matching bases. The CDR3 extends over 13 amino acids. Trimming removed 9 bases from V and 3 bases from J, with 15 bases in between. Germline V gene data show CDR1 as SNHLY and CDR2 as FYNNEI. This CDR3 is CARQGEGNYEQYF. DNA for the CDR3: TGTGCCAGACAGGGGGAGGGGAACTACGAGCAGTACTTC.

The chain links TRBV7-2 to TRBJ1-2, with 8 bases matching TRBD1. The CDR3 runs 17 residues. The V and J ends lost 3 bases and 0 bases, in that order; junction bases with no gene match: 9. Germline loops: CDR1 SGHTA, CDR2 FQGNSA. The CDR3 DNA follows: TGTGCCAGCAGCTTCGATTCTGGACAGGGCACTAACTATGGCTACACCTTC. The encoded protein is CASSFDSGQGTNYGYTF.

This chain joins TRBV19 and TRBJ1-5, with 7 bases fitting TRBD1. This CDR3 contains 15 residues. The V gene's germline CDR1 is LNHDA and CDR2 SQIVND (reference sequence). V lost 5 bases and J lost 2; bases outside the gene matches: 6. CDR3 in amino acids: CASSLDDRGNQPQHF. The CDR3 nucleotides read TGTGCCAGTAGTCTCGACGACAGGGGCAATCAGCCCCAGCATTTT.

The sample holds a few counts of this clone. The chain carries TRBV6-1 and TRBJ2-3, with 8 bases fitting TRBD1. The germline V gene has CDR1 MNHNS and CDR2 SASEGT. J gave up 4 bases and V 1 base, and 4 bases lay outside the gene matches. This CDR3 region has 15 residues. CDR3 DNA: TGTGCCAGCAGTGAAGAAGGACAGGGTGCAGATACGCAGTATTTT. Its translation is CASSEEGQGADTQYF.

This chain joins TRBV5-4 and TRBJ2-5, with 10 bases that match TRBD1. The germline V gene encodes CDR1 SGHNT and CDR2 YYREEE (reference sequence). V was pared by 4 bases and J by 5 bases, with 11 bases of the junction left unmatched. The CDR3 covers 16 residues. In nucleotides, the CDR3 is TGTGCCAGCAGCAAACCGGGACAGGGGTCCGAGGAGACCCAGTACTTC. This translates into CASSKPGQGSEETQYF.

The CDR3 DNA follows: TGTGCCTGGAGTGCGACGTTACAAGCGGGGGAACCTCTCCAAGAGACCCAGTACTTC. Translation gives CAWSATLQAGEPLQETQYF. The chain links TRBV30 to TRBJ2-5; TRBD2 matches 8 bases. CDR3 length equals 19 residues. V lost 1 base, J lost 1 base, and 17 bases stayed unmatched. CDR1 is GTSNPN and CDR2 is SVGIG in the germline V gene (reference sequence).

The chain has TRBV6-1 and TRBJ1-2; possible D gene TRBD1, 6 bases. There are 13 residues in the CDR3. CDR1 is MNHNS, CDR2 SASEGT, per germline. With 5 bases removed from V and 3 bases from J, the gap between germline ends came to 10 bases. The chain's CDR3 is CASSFRTDYGYTF. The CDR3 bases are TGTGCCAGCAGTTTCCGGACAGACTATGGCTACACCTTC.

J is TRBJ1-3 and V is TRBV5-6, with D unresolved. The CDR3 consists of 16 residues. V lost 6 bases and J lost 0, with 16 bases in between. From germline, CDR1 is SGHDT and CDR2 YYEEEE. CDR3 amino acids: CASIKLIGSSGNTIYF. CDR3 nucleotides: TGTGCCAGCATCAAACTGATTGGGAGCTCTGGAAACACCATATATTTT.

Here the CDR3 reads CASSYSADTDSPLHF. CDR3 sequence (DNA): TGTGCCAGCAGTTACTCGGCCGACACCGACTCACCCCTCCACTTT. V usage is TRBV6-5 and J usage is TRBJ1-6; D unclear. Deletions cut 0 bases from V and 10 bases from J, with 13 bases between. The CDR3 is made up of 15 amino acids. From germline, CDR1 is MNHEY and CDR2 SVGAGI.

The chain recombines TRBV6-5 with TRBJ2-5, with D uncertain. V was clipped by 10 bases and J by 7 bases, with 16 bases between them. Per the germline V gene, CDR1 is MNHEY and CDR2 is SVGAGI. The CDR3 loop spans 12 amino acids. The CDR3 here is CATQIRVGTQYF. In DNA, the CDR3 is TGTGCCACTCAGATCCGGGTCGGGACCCAGTACTTC.

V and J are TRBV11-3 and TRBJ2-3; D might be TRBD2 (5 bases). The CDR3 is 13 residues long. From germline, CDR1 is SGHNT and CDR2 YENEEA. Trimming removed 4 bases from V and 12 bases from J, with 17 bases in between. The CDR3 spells CASSSPSGGKQYF. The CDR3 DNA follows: TGTGCCAGCAGCTCCCCCTCAGGAGGAAAACAGTATTTT.

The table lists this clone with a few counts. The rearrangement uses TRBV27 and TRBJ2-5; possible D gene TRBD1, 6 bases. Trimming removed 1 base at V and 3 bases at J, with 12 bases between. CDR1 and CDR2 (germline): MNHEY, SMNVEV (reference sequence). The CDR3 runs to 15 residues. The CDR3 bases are TGTGCCAGCAGTTTATTCGGCAGGGGAGAAGAGACCCAGTACTTC. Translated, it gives CASSLFGRGEETQYF.

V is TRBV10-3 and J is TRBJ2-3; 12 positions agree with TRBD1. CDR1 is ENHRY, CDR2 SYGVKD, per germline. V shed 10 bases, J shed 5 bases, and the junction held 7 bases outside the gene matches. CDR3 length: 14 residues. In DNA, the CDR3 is TGTGCCACCAGGGGACAGGGGGCTATAGATACGCAGTATTTT. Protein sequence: CATRGQGAIDTQYF.

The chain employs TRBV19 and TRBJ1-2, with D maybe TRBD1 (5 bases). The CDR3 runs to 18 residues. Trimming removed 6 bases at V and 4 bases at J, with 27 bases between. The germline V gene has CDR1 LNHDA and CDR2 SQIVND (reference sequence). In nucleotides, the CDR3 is TGTGCCAGTAGGCACCGATTCCTGATAGGGGCAAACTTCTATGGCTACACCTTC. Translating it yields CASRHRFLIGANFYGYTF. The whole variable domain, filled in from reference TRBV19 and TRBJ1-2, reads DGGITQSPKYLFRKEGQNVTLSCEQNLNHDAMYWYRQDPGQGLRLIYYSQIVNDFQKGDIAEGYSVSREKKESFPLTVTSAQKNPTAFYLCASRHRFLIGANFYGYTFGSGTRLTVV.

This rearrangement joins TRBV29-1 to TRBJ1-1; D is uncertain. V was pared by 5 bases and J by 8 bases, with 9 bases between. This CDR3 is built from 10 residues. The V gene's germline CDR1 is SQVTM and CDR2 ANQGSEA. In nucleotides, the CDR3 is TGCAGCGTTCGCGGCGACGAAGCTTTCTTT. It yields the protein CSVRGDEAFF.

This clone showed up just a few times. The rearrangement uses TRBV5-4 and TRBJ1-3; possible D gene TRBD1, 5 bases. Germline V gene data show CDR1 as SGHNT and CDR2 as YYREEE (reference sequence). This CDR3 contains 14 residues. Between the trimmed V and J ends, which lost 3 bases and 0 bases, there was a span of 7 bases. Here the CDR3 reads CASSSQVSGNTIYF. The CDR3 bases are TGTGCCAGCAGCTCACAGGTCTCTGGAAACACCATATATTTT.

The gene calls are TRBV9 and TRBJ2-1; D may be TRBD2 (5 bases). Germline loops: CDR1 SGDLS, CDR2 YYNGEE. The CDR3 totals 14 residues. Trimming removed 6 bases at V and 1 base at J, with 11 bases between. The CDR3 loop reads CASKARDSYNEQFF. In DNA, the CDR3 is TGTGCCAGCAAGGCGAGGGATTCCTACAATGAGCAGTTCTTC.